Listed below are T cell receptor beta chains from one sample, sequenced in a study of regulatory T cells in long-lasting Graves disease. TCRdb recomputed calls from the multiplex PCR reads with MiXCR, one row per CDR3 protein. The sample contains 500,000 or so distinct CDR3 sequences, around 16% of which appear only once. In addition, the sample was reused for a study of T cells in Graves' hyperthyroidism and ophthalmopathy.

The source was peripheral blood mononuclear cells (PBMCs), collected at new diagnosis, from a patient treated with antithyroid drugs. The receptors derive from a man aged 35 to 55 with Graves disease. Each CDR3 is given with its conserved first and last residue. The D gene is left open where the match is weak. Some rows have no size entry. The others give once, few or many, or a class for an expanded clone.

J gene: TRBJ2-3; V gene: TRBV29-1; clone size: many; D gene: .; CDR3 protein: CSVNPQSTDTQYF; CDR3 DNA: TGCAGCGTCAACCCCCAAAGCACAGATACGCAGTATTTT
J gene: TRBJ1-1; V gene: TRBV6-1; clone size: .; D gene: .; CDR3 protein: CASRNRTPPGGTEAFF; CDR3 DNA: TGTGCCAGCAGGAATCGGACTCCCCCCGGGGGCACTGAAGCTTTCTTT
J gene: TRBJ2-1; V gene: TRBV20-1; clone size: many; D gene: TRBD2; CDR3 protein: CSARDPRPSGRAGEQFF; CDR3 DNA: TGCAGTGCTAGAGATCCCCGGCCTAGCGGGAGGGCCGGTGAGCAGTTCTTC
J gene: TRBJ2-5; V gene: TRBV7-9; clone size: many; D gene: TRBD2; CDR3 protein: CASSIAGSETQYF; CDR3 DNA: TGTGCCAGCAGTATAGCGGGGTCTGAGACCCAGTACTTC
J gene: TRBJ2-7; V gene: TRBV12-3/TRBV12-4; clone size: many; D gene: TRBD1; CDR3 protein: CASSLGDREKQYF; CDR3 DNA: TGTGCCAGCAGTTTAGGGGACAGGGAGAAGCAGTACTTC
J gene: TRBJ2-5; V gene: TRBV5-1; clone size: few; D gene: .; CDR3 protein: CASSLERPQETQYF; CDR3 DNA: TGCGCCAGCAGCTTGGAGCGGCCTCAAGAGACCCAGTACTTC
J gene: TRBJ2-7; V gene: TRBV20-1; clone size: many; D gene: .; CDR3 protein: CSARSRDGDYEQYF; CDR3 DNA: TGCAGTGCTAGATCCCGGGACGGTGACTACGAGCAGTACTTC
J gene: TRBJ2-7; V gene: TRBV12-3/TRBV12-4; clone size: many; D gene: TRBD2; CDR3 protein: CASSPSGGSSYEQYF; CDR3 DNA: TGTGCCAGCAGTCCAAGCGGGGGAAGCTCCTACGAGCAGTACTTC
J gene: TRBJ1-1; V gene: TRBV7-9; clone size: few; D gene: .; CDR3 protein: CASRLINGEFFGKTEAFF; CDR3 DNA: TGTGCCAGCAGACTTATCAATGGAGAGTTTTTTGGGAAGACTGAAGCTTTCTTT
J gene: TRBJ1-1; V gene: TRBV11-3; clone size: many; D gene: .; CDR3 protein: CASSLKGGAFF; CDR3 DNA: TGTGCCAGCAGCTTAAAGGGGGGGGCTTTCTTT
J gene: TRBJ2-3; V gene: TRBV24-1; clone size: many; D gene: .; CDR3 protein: CATSDLRRDHTDTQYF; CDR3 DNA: TGTGCCACCAGTGATTTGCGGAGGGACCACACAGATACGCAGTATTTT
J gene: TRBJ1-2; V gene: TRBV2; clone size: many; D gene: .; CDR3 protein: CASREQTANYGYTF; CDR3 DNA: TGTGCCAGCAGGGAGCAGACAGCTAACTATGGCTACACCTTC
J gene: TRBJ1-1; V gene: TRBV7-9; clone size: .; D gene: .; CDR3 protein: CASSLSIGTEAFF; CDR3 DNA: TGTGCCAGCAGCTTATCGATAGGGACTGAAGCTTTCTTT
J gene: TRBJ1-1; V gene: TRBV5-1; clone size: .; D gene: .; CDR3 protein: CATRGTTEAFF; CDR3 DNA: TGCGCCACCAGGGGAACCACTGAAGCTTTCTTT
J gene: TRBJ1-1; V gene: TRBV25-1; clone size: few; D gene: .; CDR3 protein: CASSITGTREAFF; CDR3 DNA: TGTGCCAGCAGTATAACAGGGACGAGGGAAGCTTTCTTT
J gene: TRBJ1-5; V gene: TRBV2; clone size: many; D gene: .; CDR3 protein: CASSVEVSWNQPQHF; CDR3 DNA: TGTGCCAGCAGTGTGGAGGTCTCCTGGAATCAGCCCCAGCATTTT
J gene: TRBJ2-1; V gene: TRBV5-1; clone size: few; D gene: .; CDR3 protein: CASSLILQGHNEQFF; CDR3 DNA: TGCGCCAGCAGCTTGATATTACAGGGCCACAATGAGCAGTTCTTC
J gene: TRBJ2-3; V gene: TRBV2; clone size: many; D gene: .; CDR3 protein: CASSDVDTQYF; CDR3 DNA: TGTGCCAGCAGTGATGTAGATACGCAGTATTTT
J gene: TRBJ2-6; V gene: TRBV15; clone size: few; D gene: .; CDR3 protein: CATSGSPANVLTF; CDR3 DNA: TGTGCCACCAGCGGTTCTCCGGCCAACGTCCTGACTTTC
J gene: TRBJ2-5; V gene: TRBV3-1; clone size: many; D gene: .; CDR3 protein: CASSQDRIVRTQYF; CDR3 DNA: TGTGCCAGCAGCCAAGATCGGATCGTCCGGACCCAGTACTTC
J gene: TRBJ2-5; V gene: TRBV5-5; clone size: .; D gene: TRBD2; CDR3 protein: CASSLMGAGGGETQYF; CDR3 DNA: TGTGCCAGCAGCTTGATGGGAGCGGGGGGGGGAGAGACCCAGTACTTC
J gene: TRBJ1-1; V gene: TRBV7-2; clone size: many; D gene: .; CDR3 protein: CASSLVLIGWTEAFF; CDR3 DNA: TGTGCCAGCAGCTTAGTTCTTATCGGGTGGACTGAAGCTTTCTTT
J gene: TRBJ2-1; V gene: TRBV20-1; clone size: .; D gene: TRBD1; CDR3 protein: CSATRTGLKDEQFF; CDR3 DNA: TGCAGTGCAACTAGGACAGGGTTAAAGGATGAGCAGTTCTTC
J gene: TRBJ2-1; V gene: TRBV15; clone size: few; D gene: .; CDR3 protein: CATSGGFEQFF; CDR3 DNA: TGTGCCACCAGCGGGGGCTTCGAGCAGTTCTTC
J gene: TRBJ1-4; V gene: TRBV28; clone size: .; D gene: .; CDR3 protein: CASRGWGAGEKLFF; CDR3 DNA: TGTGCCAGCAGGGGGTGGGGGGCGGGGGAAAAACTGTTTTTT
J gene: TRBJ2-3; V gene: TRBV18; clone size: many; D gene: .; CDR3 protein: CASATPGSSTDTQYF; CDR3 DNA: TGTGCCAGCGCTACACCAGGTTCTTCCACAGATACGCAGTATTTT
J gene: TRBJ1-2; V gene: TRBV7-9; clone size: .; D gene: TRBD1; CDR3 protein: CASSRAGTENYGYTF; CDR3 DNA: TGTGCCAGCAGCCGGGCCGGGACAGAGAACTATGGCTACACCTTC
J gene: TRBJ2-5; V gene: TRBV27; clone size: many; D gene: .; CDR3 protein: CASSLSQEVQETQYF; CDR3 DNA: TGTGCCAGCAGTTTATCCCAGGAGGTCCAAGAGACCCAGTACTTC
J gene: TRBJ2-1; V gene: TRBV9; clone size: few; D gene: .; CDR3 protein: CASSVTLDHEQFF; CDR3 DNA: TGTGCCAGCAGCGTTACCCTCGACCATGAGCAGTTCTTC
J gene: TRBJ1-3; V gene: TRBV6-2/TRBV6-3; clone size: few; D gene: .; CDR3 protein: CASSGIQGTGNTIYF; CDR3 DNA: TGTGCCAGCAGTGGAATCCAGGGAACTGGAAACACCATATATTTT
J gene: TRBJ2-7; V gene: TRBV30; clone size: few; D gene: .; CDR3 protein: CAWSVSHSRKVTYEQYF; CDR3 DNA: TGTGCCTGGAGTGTATCCCACTCTAGGAAGGTTACCTACGAGCAGTACTTC
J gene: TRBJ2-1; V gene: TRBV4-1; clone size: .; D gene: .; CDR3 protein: CASSQVYEQFF; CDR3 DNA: TGTGCCAGCAGCCAAGTCTATGAGCAGTTCTTC
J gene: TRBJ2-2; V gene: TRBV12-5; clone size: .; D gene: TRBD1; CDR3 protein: CASGLGGTGNTGELFF; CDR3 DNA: TGTGCTAGTGGTTTAGGAGGGACAGGGAACACCGGGGAGCTGTTTTTT
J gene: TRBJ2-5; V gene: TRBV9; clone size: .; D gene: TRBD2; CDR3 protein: CASGTSGGSETQYF; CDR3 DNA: TGTGCCAGCGGGACTAGCGGGGGCTCCGAGACCCAGTACTTC
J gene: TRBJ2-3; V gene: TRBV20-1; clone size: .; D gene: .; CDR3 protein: CGARLGDTQYF; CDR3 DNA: TGCGGTGCTAGGCTTGGAGATACGCAGTATTTT